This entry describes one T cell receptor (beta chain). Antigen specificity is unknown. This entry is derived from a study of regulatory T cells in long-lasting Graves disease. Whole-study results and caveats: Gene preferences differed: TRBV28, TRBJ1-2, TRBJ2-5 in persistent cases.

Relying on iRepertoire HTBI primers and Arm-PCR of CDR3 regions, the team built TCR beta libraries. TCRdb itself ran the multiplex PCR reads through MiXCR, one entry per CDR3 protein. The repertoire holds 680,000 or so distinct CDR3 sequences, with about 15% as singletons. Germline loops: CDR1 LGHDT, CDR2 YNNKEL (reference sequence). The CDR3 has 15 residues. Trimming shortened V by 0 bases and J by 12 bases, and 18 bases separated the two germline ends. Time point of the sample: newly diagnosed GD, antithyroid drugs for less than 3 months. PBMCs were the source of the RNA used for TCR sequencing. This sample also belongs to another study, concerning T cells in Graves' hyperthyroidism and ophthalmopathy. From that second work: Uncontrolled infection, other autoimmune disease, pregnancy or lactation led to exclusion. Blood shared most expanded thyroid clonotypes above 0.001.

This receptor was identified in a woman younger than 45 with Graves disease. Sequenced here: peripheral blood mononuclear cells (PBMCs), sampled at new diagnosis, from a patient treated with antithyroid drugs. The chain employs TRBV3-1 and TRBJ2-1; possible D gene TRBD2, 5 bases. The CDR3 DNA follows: TGTGCCAGCAGCCAAGATGGTGGGAGTCTATTGAGGCAGTTCTTC. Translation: CASSQDGGSLLRQFF.